This TCR beta chain was profiled in a study of Ad26.COV2.S vaccination and SARS-CoV-2 variants (dated by TCRdb to the early 2020s). Concerning the study at large: Donors in the vaccine arm were drawn from COV1001, a phase I-IIa trial of Ad26.COV2.S in healthy adults that was multicentre, randomized, double-blind and placebo-controlled. Ad26.COV2.S was administered intramuscularly at 5 x 10^10 or 1 x 10^11 viral particles, either as a single shot or as two shots given 56 days apart. The specificity and breadth of SARS-CoV-2-reactive T cell receptors after Ad26.COV2.S vaccination were assessed by TCRbeta repertoire sequencing. A total of approximately 30 samples were included in the TCR-sequenced set, comprising roughly 19 Ad26.COV2.S vaccine recipients, 5 placebo recipients and 8 SARS-CoV-2 convalescent individuals. Trial participants were randomized into five groups of five, in which low-dose or high-dose Ad26.COV2.S was given once or twice, or placebo was given on both occasions. Investigators remained blinded to trial group allocation during experiments and outcome assessment.

The immunoSEQ Assay was the method used to sequence TCRbeta CDR3 regions. After extraction, genomic DNA underwent amplification by bias-controlled multiplex PCR, followed by high-throughput sequencing. The study's processing was this. To quantify the absolute abundance of every unique TCRbeta CDR3 region, sequences were collapsed and filtered. T cell fraction was estimated by normalizing TCRbeta template counts to usable DNA, with usable DNA measured through amplification of reference genes found in all nucleated cells. Repertoire TCRs were annotated as SARS-CoV-2-specific by exact matching of V gene, CDR3 amino acid sequence and J gene to a known reactive TCR set. MIRA supplied the reference SARS-CoV-2 TCR set, which was filtered for enrichment in COVID-19-positive ImmuneCODE repertoires so that public or cross-reactive TCRs were removed. Drawing on the MIRA antigens, annotated TCRs were analysed further at the level of specific ORF or position within ORF. Breadth was defined as the number of annotated unique rearrangements divided by the total number of unique productive rearrangements, and depth was defined as the summed frequency of the annotated unique rearrangements. Two-sided Wilcoxon rank-sum tests were used to compare TCR breadth between groups. Sourced from immuneACCESS, this table was stored by TCRdb with only in-frame sequences that have V and J called. A share of the clones is absent; for the studies checked, an unresolved V gene accounts for under half, and the remainder has no known explanation. The V and J calls and clone size were taken over from that table, and D and trimming were inferred from the DNA. For this sample the table gives around 450,000 clones, of which roughly nine tenths were detected only once. Together, the top ten hold 2% to 3% of the sample.

The germline V gene (reference sequence) provides CDR1 LNHDA and CDR2 SQIVND. V drops 5 bases and J drops 4 bases, leaving 18 bases in between. The CDR3 measures 16 amino acids from cysteine to phenylalanine. CDR3 DNA only is kept here, 48 bases in frame from base 1. The study at large found these results: After vaccination, spike-specific CD8+ and CD4+ T cell responses were reported to show substantial breadth. It was noted by the authors that total T cell responses may have been underestimated by the TCR breadth and depth analyses. Comparing responses between vaccine doses or regimens was not something the study was powered to do. Vaccine and placebo recipients had similar non-spike TCR breadth, a finding consistent with the vaccine containing only spike. Higher spike-specific TCR breadth was observed in Ad26.COV2.S recipients than in placebo recipients (P = 0.0014).

A word on this clone: The clone's antigen remains unknown. No quality values exist for individual bases; no much larger clone is one base distant.

What this sample's treatment or condition label stands for: some 20 received Ad26.COV2.S at low or high dose, single or two shots; several received placebo; per-sample allocation not given. For vaccine and placebo recipients, the sequenced repertoires came from samples collected on day 63 after the first injection. In Cohort 1b, 25 to 30 adults aged 18-55 years were enrolled at a single site in Boston, USA, between 29 July and 7 August 2020. Ad26.COV2.S was a replication-incompetent adenovirus type 26 vector expressing a prefusion-stabilized SARS-CoV-2 spike protein from the original Wuhan strain.

The chain was built from TRBV19 and TRBJ1-5; 5 matching bases give a weak D call of TRBD1. Specimen: peripheral blood, collected in a trial of Ad26.COV2.S vaccine versus placebo. The origin of this receptor is a person between 18 and 59 years old who received the Ad26.COV2.S COVID-19 vaccine or a placebo. The bases read TGTGCCAGTAGTGTTTATATCAGGGTGTCTAATCAGCCCCAGCATTTT. Its protein product is CASSVYIRVSNQPQHF.